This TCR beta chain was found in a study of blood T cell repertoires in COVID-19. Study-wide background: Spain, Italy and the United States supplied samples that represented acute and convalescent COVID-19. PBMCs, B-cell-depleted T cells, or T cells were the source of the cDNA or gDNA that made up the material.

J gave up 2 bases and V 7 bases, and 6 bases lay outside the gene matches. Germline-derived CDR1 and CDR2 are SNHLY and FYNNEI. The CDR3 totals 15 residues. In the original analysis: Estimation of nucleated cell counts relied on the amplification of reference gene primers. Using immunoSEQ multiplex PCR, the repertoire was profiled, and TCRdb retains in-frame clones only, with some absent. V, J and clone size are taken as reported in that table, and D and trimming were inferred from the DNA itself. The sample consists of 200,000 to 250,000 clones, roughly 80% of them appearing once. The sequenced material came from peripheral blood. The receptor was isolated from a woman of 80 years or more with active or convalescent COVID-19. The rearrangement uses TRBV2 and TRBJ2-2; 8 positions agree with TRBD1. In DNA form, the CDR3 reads TGTGCCAGCACCAGGGACAGGACCAACACCGGGGAGCTGTTTTTT. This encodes CASTRDRTNTGELFF.